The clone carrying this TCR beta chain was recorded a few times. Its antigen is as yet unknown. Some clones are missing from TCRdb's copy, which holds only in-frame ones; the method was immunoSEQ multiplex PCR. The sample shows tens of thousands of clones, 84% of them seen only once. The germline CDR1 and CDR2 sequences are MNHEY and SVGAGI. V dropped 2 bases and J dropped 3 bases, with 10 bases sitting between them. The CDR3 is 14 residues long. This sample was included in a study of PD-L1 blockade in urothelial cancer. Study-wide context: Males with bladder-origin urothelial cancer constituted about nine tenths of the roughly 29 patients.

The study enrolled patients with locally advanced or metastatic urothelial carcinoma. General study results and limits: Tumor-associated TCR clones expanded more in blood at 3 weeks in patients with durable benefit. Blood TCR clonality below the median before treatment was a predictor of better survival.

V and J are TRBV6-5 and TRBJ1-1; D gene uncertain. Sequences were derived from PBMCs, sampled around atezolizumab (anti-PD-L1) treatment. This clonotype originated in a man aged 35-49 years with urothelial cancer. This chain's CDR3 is CASSYEMVDTEAFF. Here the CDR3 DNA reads TGTGCCAGCAGTTACGAGATGGTGGACACTGAAGCTTTCTTT.